This paragraph reports one TCR beta chain. No antigen is known for it. The data were obtained in a study of cytomegalovirus exposure and HLA in healthy donors. The overall study: Roughly 180 million T cells yielded over 90 million unique TCR beta sequences in earlier analysis. Ancestry clustering placed around four fifths of about 400 genotyped donors in the Caucasian-associated cluster. Study-level points and caveats: Reported performance of the classifier showed diagnosis of cytomegalovirus status with high specificity and sensitivity.

PCR involved 60 Vbeta and 13 Jbeta primers. The assay was immunoSEQ multiplex PCR, and TCRdb's table has in-frame clones only and misses some. The repertoire holds 130,000 or so clones, with approximately 80% as singletons. Sequenced material: PBMCs. The sequence derives from a woman aged 60 to 75 in good health and CMV-seronegative.

CDR3 DNA: TGTGCCAGCAGTCCCAGGACCGGGACAGGGGGCCTACCCCAGCATTTT. Translation: CASSPRTGTGGLPQHF. The V call is TRBV28, the J call TRBJ1-5; 12 bases line up with TRBD1. The CDR3 totals 16 residues. V shed 5 bases, J shed 10 bases, and the junction held 12 bases outside the gene matches. Germline assignment: CDR1 MDHEN and CDR2 SYDVKM.